This TCR beta chain was obtained from a study of cytomegalovirus exposure and HLA in healthy donors. Study as a whole: Early on, a data release was issued that held roughly 80 million unique TCRs from HLA-typed donors. Study results and caveats: Beyond CMV serostatus, there was no information to go on about immune exposure.

A multiplex PCR was run with 60 Vbeta primers and 13 Jbeta primers. Method: immunoSEQ multiplex PCR; TCRdb's copy keeps in-frame clones and lacks some. The data show approximately 200,000 clones, 75% to 85% seen once. Per germline, CDR1 ENHRY and CDR2 SYGVKD. CDR3 length equals 14 residues. V shed 4 bases and J shed 7 bases, with 14 bases lying between them. A note on this clone: Its antigen is not identified.

This TCR was recovered from a girl between 10 and 17 years old in good health and CMV-seropositive. This chain uses TRBV10-3 with TRBJ1-5; perhaps TRBD1 as D (5 bases). The sequencing input was PBMCs. The CDR3 loop reads CAISANRLDQPQHF. As DNA, the CDR3 is TGTGCCATCAGTGCTAACAGGCTCGACCAGCCCCAGCATTTT.